This paragraph covers one TCR beta chain sequence. Its antigen is unknown. The PCR ran on 60 Vbeta and 13 Jbeta primers. Profiled with immunoSEQ multiplex PCR; TCRdb holds only in-frame clones, not every one. The table has 150,000 to 200,000 clones, 80% seen once. This entry is derived from a study of cytomegalovirus exposure and HLA in healthy donors. The wider study: Researchers previously reported finding fewer than 140 million unique TCR beta sequences from around 200 million T cells.

Unrecorded immune exposure was likely among donors, who were nominally healthy when sampled. In germline, CDR1 is MRHNA, CDR2 SNTAGT. The CDR3 sequence is 16 residues long. Trimming cost V 2 bases and J 0 bases; bases outside gene matches: 5. Overall study findings and caveats: High specificity and sensitivity for cytomegalovirus status were reported for the classifier.

The source material was PBMCs. This TCR came from a woman aged 45-65 years in good health and CMV-seropositive. The chain employs TRBV6-4 and TRBJ2-3; 7 bases line up with TRBD2. CDR3 sequence: CASSDGAGDSTDTQYF. CDR3 nucleotide sequence: TGTGCCAGCAGTGACGGGGCGGGAGATAGCACAGATACGCAGTATTTT.